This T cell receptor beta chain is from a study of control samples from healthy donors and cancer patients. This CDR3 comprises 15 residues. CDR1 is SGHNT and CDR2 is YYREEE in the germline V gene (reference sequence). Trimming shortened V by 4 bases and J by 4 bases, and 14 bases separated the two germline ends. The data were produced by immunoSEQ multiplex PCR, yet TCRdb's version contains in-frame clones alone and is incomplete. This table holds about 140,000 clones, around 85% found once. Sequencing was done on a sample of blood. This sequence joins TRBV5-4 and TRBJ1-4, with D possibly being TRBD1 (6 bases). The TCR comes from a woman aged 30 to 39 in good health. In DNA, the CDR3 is TGTGCCAGCAGCCCAGGACAGAACCGTAATGAAAAACTGTTTTTT. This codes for CASSPGQNRNEKLFF.